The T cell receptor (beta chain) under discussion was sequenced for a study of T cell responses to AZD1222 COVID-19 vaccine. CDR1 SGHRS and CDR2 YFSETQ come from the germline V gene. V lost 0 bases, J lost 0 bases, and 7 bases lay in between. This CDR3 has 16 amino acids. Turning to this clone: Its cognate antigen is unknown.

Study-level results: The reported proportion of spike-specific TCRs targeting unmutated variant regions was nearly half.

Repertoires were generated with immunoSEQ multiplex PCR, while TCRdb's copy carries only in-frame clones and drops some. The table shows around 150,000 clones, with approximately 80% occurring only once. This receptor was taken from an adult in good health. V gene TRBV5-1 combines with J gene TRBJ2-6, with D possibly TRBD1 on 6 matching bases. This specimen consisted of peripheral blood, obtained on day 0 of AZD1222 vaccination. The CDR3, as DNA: TGCGCCAGCAGCTTGGACAGGGACTCTGGGGCCAACGTCCTGACTTTC. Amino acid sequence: CASSLDRDSGANVLTF.